This T cell receptor beta chain is from a study of T-cell memory formation after mild COVID-19 (dated by TCRdb to the early 2020s). With regard to the full study: TCR sequence clusters from the two donors were largely donor specific. T-cell clones expanding and contracting after mild COVID-19 in a couple of donors were tracked by longitudinal TCRalpha and TCRbeta repertoire sequencing. The cohort comprised two young, previously healthy adult volunteers, one female and one male. Overall study results and their limits: Contracting CD4+ clones were located mainly in the CM and EM memory subsets, whereas CD8+ clones were found to be enriched in EMRA. Some responding clones were detected in pre-infection memory, suggesting pre-existing cross-reactive memory T cells joined the SARS-CoV-2 response. Clones that contracted from day 15 to 85 showed balanced CD4/CD8 phenotypes, whereas a second wave of clones that expanded from day 15 to 37 leaned towards CD4+. The study included only a couple of mild cases, and larger cohorts that include severe cases with pre-infection samples were judged to be necessary. SARS-CoV-2 specificity of the second-wave clones peaking on day 37 was not confirmed.

There are 13 amino acids in the CDR3, from cysteine to phenylalanine inclusive. Only CDR3 DNA is held: 39 bases, read in frame from base 1. The junction shows trimming of 6 bases on V and 2 bases on J, plus 11 bases between the germline ends. Reading the germline V gene gives CDR1 SGHRS and CDR2 YFSETQ. This clonotype was seen at least ten times. The target of this receptor is not known. No clone much larger than this one lies a single base away; base qualities are absent. Ficoll-Paque density gradient centrifugation was used to isolate PBMCs. These reads were obtained on an Illumina NovaSeq 6000. Using 5'RACE with constant-segment primers, TCRalpha and TCRbeta cDNA libraries were constructed, with sample barcodes and unique molecular identifiers added in the process. RNA was extracted from every sample with Trizol reagent. Libraries were amplified in two PCR steps, with a second sample barcode and Illumina TruSeq adapters added in the second step. Sequencing of the libraries was done on an Illumina NovaSeq, producing 2 x 150 bp paired-end reads. The authors' pipeline ran thus. With migec v1.2.7, reads were demultiplexed and then collapsed into UMI-guided consensus sequences. Using mixcr v2.1.11, UMI consensuses were aligned to TRA and TRB V and J templates and then assembled into clonotypes. A clonotype was counted as expanded or contracted only when both edgeR and NoisET called the clonotype significant, with the noise models trained on biological replicates. For edgeR calls, the thresholds were a false discovery rate-adjusted p below 0.01 and a log2 fold-change of 1. PCA with hierarchical clustering of max-normalized trajectories of the 1000 most abundant clonotypes was used as exploratory dynamics analysis. The CD4 or CD8 phenotype of responding clones was assigned using the separately sequenced CD4+ and CD8+ repertoires. The public reads were quality trimmed at Q25 with fastp and then assembled into clones with MiXCR by TCRdb, keeping productive beta chains. All rows with the same CDR3 protein become a single entry with the most common DNA and genes. TCRdb, not the original authors, processed these V and J calls. The sample yields 120,000 or so distinct CDR3 sequences; approximately 6.2% were counted once. Approximately 2% of the sample is taken by the ten largest.

The clonotype originates from an adult woman who had mild COVID-19 (a few samples of this study predate the infection). The sample titles of this study are shuffled in the database, so cell type and time point are left out; the donor was told from shared clones. The sample was PBMCs or a T cell subset sorted from them (not recorded which). The rearranged chain carries TRBV5-1 and TRBJ1-2, and the D gene may be TRBD1, 6 bases matching. The nucleotide sequence reads as follows: TGCGCCAGCACCACACAGGGAAACTATGGCTACACCTTC. Translation gives CASTTQGNYGYTF. The full variable domain, completed from the reference TRBV5-1 and TRBJ1-2 proteins outside the CDR3, reads KAGVTQTPRYLIKTRGQQVTLSCSPISGHRSVSWYQQTPGQGLQFLFEYFSETQRNKGNFPGRFSGRQFSNSRSEMNVSTLELGDSALYLCASTTQGNYGYTFGSGTRLTVV.